One and the same sample provided the 16 T cell receptor beta chains below, sequenced in a study of blood T cells in healthy people across ages. Then a second PCR, running roughly 6 to 11 cycles, was carried out with a sample-barcoded 5' primer and a J-beta primer mix. TCRdb fed the 5' RACE reads into MiXCR, producing one record per CDR3 protein. This table has around 900,000 distinct CDR3 sequences, around 54% appearing once. Sequencing was carried out using blood. Every receptor here comes from a woman in her fifties or sixties in good health.

V usage is TRBV5-6 and J usage is TRBJ2-1; the match to TRBD2 covers 7 bases. CDR1 is SGHDT, CDR2 YYEEEE, per germline. The CDR3 spans 16 residues. Trimming removed 0 bases from V and 7 bases from J; junction bases left unmatched: 10. The CDR3 sequence: CASSLVGLGAMNEQFF. Here the CDR3 DNA reads TGTGCCAGCAGCTTGGTTGGACTAGGGGCTATGAATGAGCAGTTCTTC.

This clonotype occurred many times. The J gene is TRBJ2-7, the V gene TRBV12-3 or TRBV12-4; 10 bases fit TRBD2. After removal of 6 bases from V and 4 bases from J, the junction contained 6 bases not matched to a gene. The CDR3 is 14 residues long. CDR3 sequence: CASRPLAGEYEQYF. The CDR3 DNA is TGTGCCAGCAGGCCTCTAGCGGGAGAGTACGAGCAGTACTTC.

Comments on this clonotype: The junction departs from the called germline gene at one end, perhaps through a read error. The chain recombines TRBV10-3 with TRBJ2-3, with D tentatively TRBD2 (5 bases). CDR1 and CDR2 (germline): ENHRY, SYGVKD. The CDR3 is 18 residues long. The CDR3 here is CAITPGERTLDSTDTHYF. CDR3 nucleotide sequence: TGTGCCATCACGCCCGGGGAACGGACTCTTGATAGCACAGATACGCATTATTTT.

V and J are TRBV12-3 or TRBV12-4 and TRBJ2-4, with TRBD2 as a possible D gene (5 bases). The CDR3 totals 13 residues. V dropped 4 bases and J dropped 7 bases, with 11 bases sitting between them. The CDR3 sequence: CASSSPWENIQYF. Here the CDR3 DNA reads TGTGCCAGCAGTTCCCCTTGGGAGAACATTCAGTACTTC.

This clonotype came up a few times. The chain links TRBV12-3 or TRBV12-4 to TRBJ2-7; no reliable D call. This CDR3 contains 13 residues. Between the trimmed V and J ends, which lost 5 bases and 4 bases, there was a span of 12 bases. This CDR3 reads CASSVSTLYEQYF. DNA for the CDR3: TGTGCCAGCAGTGTATCGACGTTGTACGAGCAGTACTTC.

The rearrangement joins TRBV4-3 to TRBJ2-1; D is undetermined. The germline V gene has CDR1 LGHNA and CDR2 YSLEER. Trimming took 0 bases from V and 4 from J, leaving 13 bases between them. This CDR3 region has 16 residues. The CDR3 DNA reads as TGCGCCAGCAGCCAAGACTCAGACTCTACTTACAATGAGCAGTTCTTC. Protein sequence: CASSQDSDSTYNEQFF.

The chain employs TRBV5-5 and TRBJ2-7, with TRBD2 identical over 7 bases. Per germline, CDR1 SGHKS and CDR2 YYEKEE (reference sequence). V lost 4 bases to trimming and J lost 3 bases; unmatched junction nucleotides: 7. The CDR3 loop spans 14 amino acids. CDR3 sequence reads: CASSLADLDYEQYF. The CDR3, as DNA: TGTGCCAGCAGCCTAGCGGACCTGGACTACGAGCAGTACTTC.

The chain couples TRBV4-1 to TRBJ1-2, with a possible D match to TRBD1 (5 bases). The length of the CDR3 is 14 residues. Germline assignment: CDR1 MGHRA and CDR2 YSYEKL. Trimming shortened V by 4 bases and J by 4 bases, and 13 bases separated the two germline ends. The CDR3 reads CASSPQGASYGYTF. CDR3 in DNA: TGCGCCAGCAGCCCCCAAGGGGCGTCCTATGGCTACACCTTC.

V gene TRBV18 combines with J gene TRBJ2-3; weak D call: TRBD1 (5 bases). Germline CDR1 and CDR2: KGHSH and LQKENI. V dropped 4 bases and J dropped 5 bases, with 13 bases sitting between them. CDR3 size: 14 residues. The CDR3 DNA is TGTGCCAGCTCACTACAGAAGGGGAAAGATACGCAGTATTTT. This translates into CASSLQKGKDTQYF.

The V and J genes are TRBV7-2 and TRBJ1-6; TRBD1 is a possible D gene (5 bases). This CDR3 spans 18 amino acids. Trimming pared 1 base from V and 1 base from J, leaving 14 bases between. Germline CDR1 reads SGHTA; CDR2 reads FQGNSA. The CDR3 reads CASSLGRGQGSYNSPLHF. The CDR3 nucleotides are TGTGCCAGCAGCTTAGGCCGGGGTCAGGGATCCTATAATTCACCCCTCCACTTT.

V usage is TRBV11-3 and J usage is TRBJ1-6, with D maybe TRBD1 (5 bases). V lost 6 bases to trimming and J lost 12 bases, with 15 bases between them. CDR3 length equals 13 residues. CDR1 and CDR2 from the germline V gene are SGHNT and YENEEA. The CDR3 bases are TGTGCCAGCAGTGAAGTTAGTGGGGGACCCCTCCACTTT. This codes for CASSEVSGGPLHF.

The V call is TRBV20-1, the J call TRBJ2-7; 9 bases agree with TRBD1. The V segment lost 5 bases and the J segment 4 bases; nucleotides outside the gene matches: 12. CDR1 DFQATT and CDR2 SNEGSKA come from the germline V gene (reference sequence). This CDR3 spans 15 amino acids. The CDR3 DNA reads as TGCAGTGCTCCCGACACAGGGGGCGCGTCTTACGAGCAGTACTTC. It codes for CSAPDTGGASYEQYF.

The chain links TRBV7-6 to TRBJ2-5; either TRBD1 or TRBD2 may supply D (5 bases each). Germline CDR1 reads SGHVS; CDR2 reads FNYEAQ. The CDR3 is 11 amino acids. The V and J ends lost 3 bases and 11 bases respectively, with 10 bases between them. CDR3 region: CASSLGERQYF. CDR3 bases: TGTGCCAGCAGCTTGGGGGAGAGACAGTACTTC.

This chain links TRBV29-1 with TRBJ2-7, with a weak D call TRBD1 (5 bases). The J call may be wrong; the DNA end is better matched by TRBJ2-5. Germline V gene data show CDR1 as SQVTM and CDR2 as ANQGSEA. The length of the CDR3 is 14 residues. CDR3 sequence reads: CSTVPRQSQSTQYF. The CDR3, as DNA: TGCAGCACTGTGCCTCGACAGTCGCAGTCGACCCAGTACTTC.

This clonotype was picked up a small number of times. CDR3: CSVAFTDTQYF. As DNA, the CDR3 is TGCAGCGTTGCGTTCACAGATACGCAGTATTTT. This sequence joins TRBV29-1 and TRBJ2-3; no firm D call. The germline CDR1 and CDR2 sequences are SQVTM and ANQGSEA. The CDR3 runs to 11 residues. Trimming shortened V by 4 bases and J by 2 bases, and 4 bases separated the two germline ends.

The chain employs TRBV20-1 and TRBJ2-3; 8 bases agree with TRBD2. V was pared by 3 bases and J by 0 bases, with 8 bases of the junction left unmatched. The CDR3 totals 16 residues. The V gene's germline CDR1 is DFQATT and CDR2 SNEGSKA (reference sequence). CDR3 protein: CSARGATSASTDTQYF. DNA for the CDR3: TGCAGTGCTAGGGGGGCGACTAGCGCTAGCACAGATACGCAGTATTTT.